The rows below give T cell receptor beta chains drawn from one sample of a study of CD8+CD57+ T cells in acquired aplastic anemia. MiXCR, applied by TCRdb to the reads, yields one record per CDR3 protein. The data contain a few hundred thousand distinct CDR3 sequences, over 60% of them singletons. The source material was sorted CD4+, CD8+, or CD8+CD57+ T cells (not recorded which) from PBMCs. Receptor source: a human donor in good health. Both conserved end residues are part of each CDR3. Fields, in order: D gene, V gene, clone size, J gene, CDR3 DNA, CDR3 protein. A D gene is named only where the DNA matches it firmly. Rows may omit the clone size; those that give it use once, few, many or a size class.

d_gene: TRBD1
v_gene: TRBV10-3
abundance: .
j_gene: TRBJ2-7
CDR3nt: TGTGCCATCAGCTTCGGACAGGGCACCTACGAGCAGTACTTC
CDR3aa: CAISFGQGTYEQYF

d_gene: .
v_gene: TRBV7-9
abundance: once
j_gene: TRBJ2-7
CDR3nt: TGTGCCAGCAGCATCACCCCTAACGGACAGTACTTC
CDR3aa: CASSITPNGQYF

d_gene: TRBD1
v_gene: TRBV10-3
abundance: few
j_gene: TRBJ1-6
CDR3nt: TGTGCCATCAGGGGGACAGCTAATAATTCACCCCTCCACTTT
CDR3aa: CAIRGTANNSPLHF

d_gene: .
v_gene: TRBV25-1
abundance: .
j_gene: TRBJ2-2
CDR3nt: TGTGCCAGCAGTGAACCCCTATCCGGGGAGCTGTTTTTT
CDR3aa: CASSEPLSGELFF

d_gene: .
v_gene: TRBV2
abundance: few
j_gene: TRBJ1-6
CDR3nt: TGTGCCAGCGAGGGACGATCACCCCTCCACTTT
CDR3aa: CASEGRSPLHF

d_gene: .
v_gene: TRBV7-2
abundance: .
j_gene: TRBJ1-2
CDR3nt: TGCGCCAGCAGCTTGGAGCCAAATGGCGGCTACACCTTC
CDR3aa: CASSLEPNGGYTF

d_gene: TRBD2
v_gene: TRBV20-1
abundance: .
j_gene: TRBJ2-7
CDR3nt: TGCAGTGCTAGAGATCCCAGCGGGAGCCCTATCGAGCAGTACTTC
CDR3aa: CSARDPSGSPIEQYF

d_gene: TRBD2
v_gene: TRBV13
abundance: .
j_gene: TRBJ2-3
CDR3nt: TGTGCCAGCAGCTCGTCAGACCTGCCGGGACTAGCGGGGGTCACAGATACGCAGTATTTT
CDR3aa: CASSSSDLPGLAGVTDTQYF

d_gene: TRBD2
v_gene: TRBV12-3/TRBV12-4
abundance: .
j_gene: TRBJ2-3
CDR3nt: TGTGCCAGCAGTTTAATGGCAGGGAGGGTCACAGATACGCAGTATTTT
CDR3aa: CASSLMAGRVTDTQYF

d_gene: TRBD2
v_gene: TRBV27
abundance: .
j_gene: TRBJ2-2
CDR3nt: TGTGCCAGCCAGGGAGGGGTTTACGGGGAGCTGTTTTTT
CDR3aa: CASQGGVYGELFF

d_gene: TRBD1
v_gene: TRBV11-2
abundance: once
j_gene: TRBJ2-1
CDR3nt: TGTGCCAGCAGCCATACAGGGGGCGGGCGAAGGGACAATGAGCAGTTCTTC
CDR3aa: CASSHTGGGRRDNEQFF

d_gene: .
v_gene: TRBV7-2
abundance: many
j_gene: TRBJ2-1
CDR3nt: TGTGCCAGCGGTCCCCCGTACAATGAGCAGTTCTTC
CDR3aa: CASGPPYNEQFF

d_gene: .
v_gene: TRBV6-2/TRBV6-3
abundance: many
j_gene: TRBJ1-2
CDR3nt: TGTGCCAGCAGTTACTCTGCCAGTATTAACTATGGCTACACCTTC
CDR3aa: CASSYSASINYGYTF

d_gene: TRBD2
v_gene: TRBV29-1
abundance: .
j_gene: TRBJ2-2
CDR3nt: TGCAGCGTTGCCGCTAGCGGGACGGCCGGGGAGCTGTTTTTT
CDR3aa: CSVAASGTAGELFF

d_gene: TRBD1
v_gene: TRBV9
abundance: .
j_gene: TRBJ1-2
CDR3nt: TGTGCCAGCAGCGGCACAGGGGTGTACTATGGCTACACCTTC
CDR3aa: CASSGTGVYYGYTF

d_gene: TRBD2
v_gene: TRBV20-1
abundance: .
j_gene: TRBJ2-2
CDR3nt: TGCAGTGCTGTAGCGGGAGGGAACACCGGGGAGCTGTTTTTT
CDR3aa: CSAVAGGNTGELFF

d_gene: .
v_gene: TRBV7-7
abundance: .
j_gene: TRBJ1-2
CDR3nt: TGTGCCAGCAGCTTCTCCCCCCTCTCTTCGGCCAACTATGGCTACACCTTC
CDR3aa: CASSFSPLSSANYGYTF

d_gene: TRBD1
v_gene: TRBV20-1
abundance: .
j_gene: TRBJ2-7
CDR3nt: TGCAGTGCCCGACTGGGGACAGGGGATGTGGGGGAGCAGTACTTC
CDR3aa: CSARLGTGDVGEQYF

d_gene: .
v_gene: TRBV5-6
abundance: many
j_gene: TRBJ1-1
CDR3nt: TGTGCCAGCAGCTTGGGATCTTACTGGGGAGTGAACACTGAAGCTTTCTTT
CDR3aa: CASSLGSYWGVNTEAFF

d_gene: .
v_gene: TRBV9
abundance: .
j_gene: TRBJ1-1
CDR3nt: TGTGCCAGCAGCGTAGGGGGAAGCATGAACACTGAAGCTTTCTTT
CDR3aa: CASSVGGSMNTEAFF

d_gene: .
v_gene: TRBV20-1
abundance: .
j_gene: TRBJ1-5
CDR3nt: TGCAGTGCTAGAGAAGGAGGGCTTCAGCCCCAGCATTTT
CDR3aa: CSAREGGLQPQHF

d_gene: TRBD2
v_gene: TRBV5-1
abundance: .
j_gene: TRBJ2-7
CDR3nt: TGCGCCACCCGGAAGGGGAGCGGGGACTACGAGCAGTACTTC
CDR3aa: CATRKGSGDYEQYF

d_gene: TRBD2
v_gene: TRBV2
abundance: many
j_gene: TRBJ2-1
CDR3nt: TGTGCCAGCAGTGGGACTAGCGGGCCTTACAATGAGCAGTTCTTC
CDR3aa: CASSGTSGPYNEQFF

d_gene: TRBD2
v_gene: TRBV7-9
abundance: many
j_gene: TRBJ2-3
CDR3nt: TGTGCCAGCAGGCCGACTAGCGGGGAGGGAGTTACGCAGTATTTT
CDR3aa: CASRPTSGEGVTQYF

d_gene: TRBD2
v_gene: TRBV9
abundance: .
j_gene: TRBJ2-7
CDR3nt: TGTGCCAGCAGCGTAGGAAGTGGACTAGCGGCTGAGCAGTACTTC
CDR3aa: CASSVGSGLAAEQYF

d_gene: .
v_gene: TRBV5-1
abundance: many
j_gene: TRBJ2-6
CDR3nt: TGCGCCAGCAGCGGCCTACTTACAGACACAGGGGCCAACGTCCTGACTTTC
CDR3aa: CASSGLLTDTGANVLTF